The source of this T cell receptor beta chain is a study of CD8+CD57+ T cells in acquired aplastic anemia. Study-wide background: Sorted cells (CD4+ and CD8+) yielded DNA amounts that averaged approximately 3.2 ug. Study-level findings and limits: Patients and controls shared under 35 CD8+ CDR3 sequences, which appeared highly expressed in patients and within their immunodominant clones.

Germline CDR1 KGHDR, CDR2 SFDVKD. The CDR3 length is 14 residues. The template used for profiling TCR beta VDJ and CDR3 was genomic DNA. MiXCR, run by TCRdb on the reads, gives a single entry per CDR3 protein. The sample consists of about 190,000 distinct CDR3 sequences, nearly 50% of them appearing once. CD8+CD57+ cell expansion, shown by flow cytometry, had occurred in the patients selected for sequencing. As a group, the patients uniformly had severe acquired aplastic anemia. At the time of blood sampling, patients had not yet received any therapy. With respect to this clonotype: No antigen is known for it. At one end, the junction sequence differs from germline, possibly due to a read error.

The source is a human donor with aplastic anemia. Sequencing input: sorted CD4+, CD8+, or CD8+CD57+ T cells (not recorded which) from PBMCs. The V call is TRBV24-1, the J call TRBJ2-3; TRBD1 might be the D (5 bases). The CDR3 sequence: CATSEFDSTDTQYF. CDR3 nucleotide sequence: TGTGCCACCAGTGAGTTTGACAGCACTGATACGCAGTATTTT.